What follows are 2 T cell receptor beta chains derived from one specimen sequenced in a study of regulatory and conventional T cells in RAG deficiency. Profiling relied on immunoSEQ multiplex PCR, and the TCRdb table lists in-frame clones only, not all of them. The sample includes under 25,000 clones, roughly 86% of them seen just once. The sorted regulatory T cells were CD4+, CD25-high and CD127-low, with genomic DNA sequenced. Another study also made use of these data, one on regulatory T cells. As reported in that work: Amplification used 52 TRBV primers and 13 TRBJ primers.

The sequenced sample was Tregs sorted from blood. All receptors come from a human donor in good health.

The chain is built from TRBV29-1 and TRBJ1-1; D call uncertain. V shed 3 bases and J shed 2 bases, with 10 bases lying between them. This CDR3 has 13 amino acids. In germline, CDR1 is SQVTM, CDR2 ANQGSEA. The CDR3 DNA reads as TGCAGCGTTGACCGAGGGAGAAACACTGAAGCTTTCTTT. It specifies CSVDRGRNTEAFF.

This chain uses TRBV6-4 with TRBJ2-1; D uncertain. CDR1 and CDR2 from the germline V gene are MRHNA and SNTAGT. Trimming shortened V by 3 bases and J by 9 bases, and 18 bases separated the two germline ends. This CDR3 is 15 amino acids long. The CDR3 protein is CASSDNYRGVGEQFF. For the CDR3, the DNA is TGTGCCAGCAGTGATAACTACCGCGGAGTGGGTGAGCAGTTCTTC.